The present entry profiles one T cell receptor beta chain with its context. The antigen remains unidentified. The data were produced by immunoSEQ multiplex PCR, yet TCRdb's version contains in-frame clones alone and is incomplete. The data show approximately 20,000 clones, 82% seen once. These data originate in a study of STAT5B mutations in CD4+ large granular lymphocyte leukemia. General observations from the study: Higher CD4+ than CD8+ T-LGLL clonality might reflect small sample size.

The length of the CDR3 is 18 residues. With 4 bases removed from V and 5 bases from J, the gap between germline ends came to 25 bases. The germline CDR1 and CDR2 sequences are SGDLS and YYNGEE. V is TRBV9 and J is TRBJ2-1; TRBD1 might be the D (6 bases). The sequence came from a human donor in good health. Sequenced sample: CD4+ T cells from blood buffy coats. The CDR3 DNA sequence: TGTGCCAGCAGCACGGGACACCCGGTCCTCCTTACGAACAATGAGCAGTTCTTC. It translates to CASSTGHPVLLTNNEQFF.